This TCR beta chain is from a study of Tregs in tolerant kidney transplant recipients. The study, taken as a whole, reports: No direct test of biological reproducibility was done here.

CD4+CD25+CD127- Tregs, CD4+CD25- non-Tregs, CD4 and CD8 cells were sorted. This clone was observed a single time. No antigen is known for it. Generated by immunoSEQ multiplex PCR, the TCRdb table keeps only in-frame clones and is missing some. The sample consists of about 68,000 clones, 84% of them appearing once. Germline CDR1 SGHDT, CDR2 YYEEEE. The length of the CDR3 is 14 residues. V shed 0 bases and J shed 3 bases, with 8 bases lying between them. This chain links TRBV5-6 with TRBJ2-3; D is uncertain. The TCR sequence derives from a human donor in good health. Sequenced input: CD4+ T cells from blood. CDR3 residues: CASSLDSITDTQYF. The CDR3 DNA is TGTGCCAGCAGCTTGGACTCAATTACAGATACGCAGTATTTT.